This T cell receptor (beta chain) originates from a study of blood T cell repertoires in COVID-19. Across the whole study: PBMCs, B-cell-depleted T cells, or T cells provided the cDNA or gDNA that made up the material.

TCRdb's table, derived via immunoSEQ multiplex PCR, lists solely in-frame clones and lacks some. The sample yields 160,000 or so clones, about four fifths seen once. Germline lookup yields CDR1 SNHLY and CDR2 FYNNEI. CDR3 length: 13 residues. Trimming shortened V by 6 bases and J by 2 bases, and 11 bases separated the two germline ends. This chain joins TRBV2 and TRBJ2-7; perhaps TRBD1 as D (5 bases). The origin of this receptor is a woman in her sixties or seventies with COVID-19, enrolled during active disease. The specimen sequenced was peripheral blood. CDR3 sequence (DNA): TGTGCCAGCAGCGTGCGACAGACCTACGAGCAGTACTTC. Amino acid sequence: CASSVRQTYEQYF.